This T cell receptor beta chain was documented in a study of identical twins. Notes on the study in general: Alpha sequences that were out-of-frame and twin-shared showed an excess of low generation probability. Fewer insertions marked abundant cord blood beta clonotypes; young adult naive trended weakly, memory not at all.

The germline V and J ends were trimmed by 1 base and 2 bases, with 10 bases remaining between them. The CDR3 is made up of 15 amino acids. At least ten counts were recorded for this clonotype. Its antigen is undetermined. Template switching supplied a universal primer site; unique molecular identifiers were carried on the cDNA. TCRdb re-derived calls from the 5' RACE reads in MiXCR, one entry per CDR3 protein. This sample yields 450,000 or so distinct CDR3 sequences, of which around 20% are seen a single time; about 12% belongs to the top ten. The sequence was obtained from a man over 45 in good health. This sequence joins TRBV12-3 or TRBV12-4 and TRBJ2-3; no clear D. The sequenced sample consisted of naive T cells sorted from blood. CDR3 protein: CASSLDSATTDTQYF. The DNA for the CDR3 is TGTGCCAGCAGTTTAGATTCCGCTACCACAGATACGCAGTATTTT.